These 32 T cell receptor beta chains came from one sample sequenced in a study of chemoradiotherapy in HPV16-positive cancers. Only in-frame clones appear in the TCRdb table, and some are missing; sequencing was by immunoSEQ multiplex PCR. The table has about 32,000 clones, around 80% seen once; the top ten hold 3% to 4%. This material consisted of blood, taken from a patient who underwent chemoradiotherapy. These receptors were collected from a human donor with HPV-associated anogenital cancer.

As DNA, the CDR3 is TGTGCCAGCAGACCCGACAGGGCCTCTGGAAACACCATATATTTT. Translated: CASRPDRASGNTIYF. This sequence joins TRBV6-5 and TRBJ1-3; the match to TRBD1 covers 7 bases. V was pared by 6 bases and J by 0 bases, with 5 bases of the junction left unmatched. This CDR3 has 15 amino acids. Germline loops: CDR1 MNHEY, CDR2 SVGAGI.

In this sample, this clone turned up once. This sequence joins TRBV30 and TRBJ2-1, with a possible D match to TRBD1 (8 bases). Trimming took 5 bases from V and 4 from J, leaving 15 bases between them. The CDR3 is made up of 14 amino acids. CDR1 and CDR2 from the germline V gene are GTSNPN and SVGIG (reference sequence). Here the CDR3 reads CAWRGDRLYNEQFF. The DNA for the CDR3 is TGTGCCTGGCGGGGGGACAGGTTATACAATGAGCAGTTCTTC. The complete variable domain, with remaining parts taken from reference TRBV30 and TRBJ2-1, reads SQTIHQWPATLVQPVGSPLSLECTVEGTSNPNLYWYRQAAGRGLQLLFYSVGIGQISSEVPQNLSASRPQDRQFILSSKKLLLSDSGFYLCAWRGDRLYNEQFFGPGTRLTVL.

This CDR3 is CASSSSGGETQYF. CDR3 nucleotide sequence: TGTGCCAGCTCATCCAGCGGGGGAGAGACCCAGTACTTC. V gene TRBV18 combines with J gene TRBJ2-5; 8 positions match TRBD2. The V gene end was trimmed by 5 bases and the J gene end by 4 bases; junction bases not matched to a gene: 3. CDR3 length equals 13 residues. Looked up from germline, CDR1 is KGHSH and CDR2 is LQKENI.

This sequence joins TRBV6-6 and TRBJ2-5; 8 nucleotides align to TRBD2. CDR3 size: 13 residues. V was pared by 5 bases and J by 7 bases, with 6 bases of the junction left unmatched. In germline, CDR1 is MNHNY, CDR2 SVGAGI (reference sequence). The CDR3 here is CASSTLAGLTQYF. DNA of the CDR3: TGTGCCAGCAGTACGCTAGCGGGCCTGACCCAGTACTTC.

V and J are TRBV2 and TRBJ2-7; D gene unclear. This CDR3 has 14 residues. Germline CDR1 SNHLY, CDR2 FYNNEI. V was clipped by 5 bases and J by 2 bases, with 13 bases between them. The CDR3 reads CASSTGPPAYEQYF. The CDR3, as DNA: TGTGCCAGCAGTACCGGGCCCCCGGCCTACGAGCAGTACTTC. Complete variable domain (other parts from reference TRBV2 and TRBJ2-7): EPEVTQTPSHQVTQMGQEVILRCVPISNHLYFYWYRQILGQKVEFLVSFYNNEISEKSEIFDDQFSVERPDGSNFTLKIRSTKLEDSAMYFCASSTGPPAYEQYFGPGTRLTVT.

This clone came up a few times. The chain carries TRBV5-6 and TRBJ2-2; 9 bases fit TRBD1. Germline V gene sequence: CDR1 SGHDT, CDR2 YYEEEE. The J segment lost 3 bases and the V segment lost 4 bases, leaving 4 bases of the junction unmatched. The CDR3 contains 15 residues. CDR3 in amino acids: CASSTGGWDTGELFF. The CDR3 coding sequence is TGTGCCAGCAGCACAGGGGGCTGGGACACCGGGGAGCTGTTTTTT.

Here the CDR3 reads CASSEYGVNTEAFF. For the CDR3, the DNA is TGTGCCAGCAGTGAATATGGAGTGAACACTGAAGCTTTCTTT. The V and J genes are TRBV25-1 and TRBJ1-1; D call uncertain. The germline gives CDR1 MGHDK, CDR2 SYGVNS. V was trimmed by 0 bases and J by 0 bases, leaving 5 bases between them. This CDR3 contains 14 residues. Combining the CDR3 with reference TRBV25-1 and TRBJ1-1 gives the whole variable domain EADIYQTPRYLVIGTGKKITLECSQTMGHDKMYWYQQDPGMELHLIHYSYGVNSTEKGDLSSESTVSRIRTEHFPLTLESARPSHTSQYLCASSEYGVNTEAFFGQGTRLTVV.

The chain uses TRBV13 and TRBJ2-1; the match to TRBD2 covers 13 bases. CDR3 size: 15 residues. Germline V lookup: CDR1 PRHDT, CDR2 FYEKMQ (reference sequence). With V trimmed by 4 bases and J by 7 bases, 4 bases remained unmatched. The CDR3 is CASSSRLAGGNEQFF. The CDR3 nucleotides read TGTGCCAGCAGCTCCAGACTAGCGGGGGGTAATGAGCAGTTCTTC.

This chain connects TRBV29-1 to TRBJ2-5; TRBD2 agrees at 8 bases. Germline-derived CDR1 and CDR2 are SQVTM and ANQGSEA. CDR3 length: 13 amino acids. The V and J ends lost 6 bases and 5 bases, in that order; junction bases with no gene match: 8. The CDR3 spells CSVRRGAGETQYF. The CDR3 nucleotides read TGCAGCGTCCGGCGGGGGGCCGGGGAGACCCAGTACTTC.

In DNA form, the CDR3 reads TGTGCCAGCAGCTTTAACCCCTACAATGAGCAGTTCTTC. It encodes CASSFNPYNEQFF. This rearrangement joins TRBV11-3 to TRBJ2-1; D gene uncertain. CDR3 length: 13 amino acids. V lost 3 bases to trimming and J lost 2 bases, with 5 bases between them. CDR1 is SGHNT, CDR2 YENEEA, per germline. The whole variable domain, filled in from reference TRBV11-3 and TRBJ2-1, reads EAGVVQSPRYKIIEKKQPVAFWCNPISGHNTLYWYLQNLGQGPELLIRYENEEAVDDSQLPKDRFSAERLKGVDSTLKIQPAELGDSAVYLCASSFNPYNEQFFGPGTRLTVL.

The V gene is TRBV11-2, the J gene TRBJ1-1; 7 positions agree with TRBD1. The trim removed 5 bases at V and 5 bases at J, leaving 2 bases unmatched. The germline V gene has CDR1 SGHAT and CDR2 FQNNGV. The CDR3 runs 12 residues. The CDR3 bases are TGTGCCAGCAGCCAACAGGGGACTGAAGCTTTCTTT. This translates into CASSQQGTEAFF.

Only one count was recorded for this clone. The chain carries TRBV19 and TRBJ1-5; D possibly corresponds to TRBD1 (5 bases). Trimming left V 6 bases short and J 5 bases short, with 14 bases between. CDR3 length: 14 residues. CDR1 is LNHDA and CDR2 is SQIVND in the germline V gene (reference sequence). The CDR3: CASSQTALYQPQHF. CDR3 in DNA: TGTGCCAGTAGCCAGACAGCTCTTTATCAGCCCCAGCATTTT.

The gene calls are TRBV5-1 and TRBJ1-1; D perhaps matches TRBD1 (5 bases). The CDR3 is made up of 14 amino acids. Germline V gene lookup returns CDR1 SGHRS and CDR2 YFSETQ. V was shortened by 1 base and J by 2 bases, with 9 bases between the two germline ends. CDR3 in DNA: TGCGCCAGCAGCTTGCTCGGACAAAACACTGAAGCTTTCTTT. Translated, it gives CASSLLGQNTEAFF.

CDR3 DNA sequence: TGTGCCAGCAGCGAAGGGGGAAGCACAGATACGCAGTATTTT. Translating it yields CASSEGGSTDTQYF. The chain couples TRBV11-3 to TRBJ2-3, with D perhaps TRBD1 (6 bases). The CDR3 sequence is 14 residues long. V was pared by 5 bases and J by 0 bases, with 9 bases between. CDR1 and CDR2 from the germline V gene are SGHNT and YENEEA.

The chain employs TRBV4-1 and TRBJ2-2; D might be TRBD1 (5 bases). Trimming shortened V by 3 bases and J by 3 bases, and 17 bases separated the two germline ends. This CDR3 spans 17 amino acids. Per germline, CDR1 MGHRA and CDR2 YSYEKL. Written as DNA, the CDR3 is TGCGCCAGCAGCCAGACGACAGCCCGGACATACACCGGGGAGCTGTTTTTT. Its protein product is CASSQTTARTYTGELFF.

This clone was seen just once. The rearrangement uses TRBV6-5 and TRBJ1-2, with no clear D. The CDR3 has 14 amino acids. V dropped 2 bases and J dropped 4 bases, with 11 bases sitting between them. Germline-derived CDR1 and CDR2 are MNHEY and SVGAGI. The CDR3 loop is CASSYREGFYGYTF. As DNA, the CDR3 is TGTGCCAGCAGTTACAGGGAGGGTTTCTATGGCTACACCTTC.

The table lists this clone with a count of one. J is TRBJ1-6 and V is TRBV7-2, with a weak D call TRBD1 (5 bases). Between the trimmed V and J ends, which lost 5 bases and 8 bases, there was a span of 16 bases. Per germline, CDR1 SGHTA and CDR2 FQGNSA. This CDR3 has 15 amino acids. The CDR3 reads CASSASGTADSPLHF. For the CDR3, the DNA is TGTGCCAGCAGCGCCTCCGGGACCGCCGATTCACCCCTCCACTTT.

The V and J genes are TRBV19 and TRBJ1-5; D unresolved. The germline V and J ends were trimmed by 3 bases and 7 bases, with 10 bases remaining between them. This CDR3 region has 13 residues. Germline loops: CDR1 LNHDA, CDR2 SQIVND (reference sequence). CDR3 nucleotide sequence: TGTGCCAGTAGTATGGGAATGGAACAGCCCCAGCATTTT. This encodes CASSMGMEQPQHF.

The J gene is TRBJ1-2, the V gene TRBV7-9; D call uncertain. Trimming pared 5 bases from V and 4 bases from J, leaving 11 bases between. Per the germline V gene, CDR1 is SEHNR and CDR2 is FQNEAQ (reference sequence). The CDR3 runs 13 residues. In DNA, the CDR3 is TGTGCCAGCAGCCTCGACACAACCTATGGCTACACCTTC. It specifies CASSLDTTYGYTF.

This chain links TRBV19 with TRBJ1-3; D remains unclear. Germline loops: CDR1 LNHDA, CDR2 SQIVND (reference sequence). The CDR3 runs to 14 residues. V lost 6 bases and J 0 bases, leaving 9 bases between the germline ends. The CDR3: CASSQVRSGNTIYF. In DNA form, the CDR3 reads TGTGCCAGTAGCCAGGTCCGCTCTGGAAACACCATATATTTT.

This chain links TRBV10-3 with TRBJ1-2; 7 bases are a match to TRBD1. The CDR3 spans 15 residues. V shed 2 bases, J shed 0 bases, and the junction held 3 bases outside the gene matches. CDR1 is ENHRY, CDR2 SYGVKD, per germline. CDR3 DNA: TGTGCCATCAGTGAGGGACAGGTGACTAACTATGGCTACACCTTC. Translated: CAISEGQVTNYGYTF.

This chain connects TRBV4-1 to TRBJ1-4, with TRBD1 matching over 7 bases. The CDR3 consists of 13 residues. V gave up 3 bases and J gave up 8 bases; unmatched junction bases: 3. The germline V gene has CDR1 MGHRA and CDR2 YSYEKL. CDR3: CASSQLQGEKLFF. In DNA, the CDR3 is TGCGCCAGCAGCCAGTTACAGGGGGAAAAACTGTTTTTT.

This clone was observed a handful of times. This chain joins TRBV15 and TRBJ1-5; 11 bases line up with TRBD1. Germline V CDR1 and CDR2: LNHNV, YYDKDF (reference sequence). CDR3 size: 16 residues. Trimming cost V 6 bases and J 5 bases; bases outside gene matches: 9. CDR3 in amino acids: CATRGTGGFSDQPQHF. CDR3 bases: TGTGCCACCAGGGGGACAGGGGGATTTTCCGATCAGCCCCAGCATTTT.

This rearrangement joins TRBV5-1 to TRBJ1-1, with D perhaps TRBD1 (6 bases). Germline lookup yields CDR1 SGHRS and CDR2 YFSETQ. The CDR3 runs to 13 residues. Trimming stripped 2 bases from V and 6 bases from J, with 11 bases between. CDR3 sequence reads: CASSFSRGAEAFF. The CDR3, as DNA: TGCGCCAGCAGCTTCTCCAGGGGTGCTGAAGCTTTCTTT.

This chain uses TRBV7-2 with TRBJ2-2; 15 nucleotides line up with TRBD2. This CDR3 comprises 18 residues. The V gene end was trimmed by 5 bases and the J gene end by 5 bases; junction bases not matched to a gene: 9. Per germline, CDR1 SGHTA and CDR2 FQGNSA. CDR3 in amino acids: CASSPRTSGGARTGELFF. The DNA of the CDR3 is TGTGCCAGCAGCCCGCGGACTAGCGGGGGGGCTCGGACCGGGGAGCTGTTTTTT.

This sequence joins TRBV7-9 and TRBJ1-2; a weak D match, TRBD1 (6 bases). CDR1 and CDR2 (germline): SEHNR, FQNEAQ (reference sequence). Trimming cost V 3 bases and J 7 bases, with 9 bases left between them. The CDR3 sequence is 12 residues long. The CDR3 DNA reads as TGTGCCAGCAGCTTGGGGGGGCTTGGCTACACCTTC. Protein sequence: CASSLGGLGYTF.

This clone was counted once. As DNA, the CDR3 is TGTGCCAGCAGCTTAGACACCGCTGAAGCTTTCTTT. Amino acids: CASSLDTAEAFF. This sequence joins TRBV7-2 and TRBJ1-1; D call uncertain. Between the trimmed V and J ends, which lost 1 base and 6 bases, there was a span of 6 bases. The CDR3 covers 12 residues. In germline, CDR1 is SGHTA, CDR2 FQGNSA.

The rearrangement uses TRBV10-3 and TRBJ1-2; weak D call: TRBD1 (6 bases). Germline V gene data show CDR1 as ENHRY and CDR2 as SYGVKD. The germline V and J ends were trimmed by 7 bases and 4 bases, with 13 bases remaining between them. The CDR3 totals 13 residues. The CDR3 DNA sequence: TGTGCCATCACCGAACAGGGCGCCTATGGCTACACCTTC. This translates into CAITEQGAYGYTF.

This chain's CDR3 is CASSEGQYSGQPQHF. The CDR3 region has the DNA TGTGCCAGCAGCGAGGGACAGTACAGTGGCCAGCCCCAGCATTTT. The rearrangement uses TRBV9 and TRBJ1-5; TRBD1 matches at 7 bases. Germline lookup yields CDR1 SGDLS and CDR2 YYNGEE. V lost 3 bases, J lost 7 bases, and 10 bases stayed unmatched. The CDR3 spans 15 residues.

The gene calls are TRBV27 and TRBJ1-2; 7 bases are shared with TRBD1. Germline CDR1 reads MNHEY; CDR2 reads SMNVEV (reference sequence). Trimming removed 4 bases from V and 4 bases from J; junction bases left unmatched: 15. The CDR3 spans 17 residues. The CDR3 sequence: CASSSLKAGTAIYGYTF. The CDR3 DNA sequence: TGTGCCAGCAGTTCACTTAAAGCCGGGACAGCTATCTATGGCTACACCTTC.

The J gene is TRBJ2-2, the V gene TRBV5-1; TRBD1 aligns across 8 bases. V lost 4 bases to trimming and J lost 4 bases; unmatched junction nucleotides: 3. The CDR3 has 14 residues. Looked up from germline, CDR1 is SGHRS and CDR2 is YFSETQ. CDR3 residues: CASSIQGVTGELFF. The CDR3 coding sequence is TGCGCCAGCAGCATACAGGGGGTCACCGGGGAGCTGTTTTTT. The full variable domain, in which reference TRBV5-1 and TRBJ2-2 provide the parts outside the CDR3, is KAGVTQTPRYLIKTRGQQVTLSCSPISGHRSVSWYQQTPGQGLQFLFEYFSETQRNKGNFPGRFSGRQFSNSRSEMNVSTLELGDSALYLCASSIQGVTGELFFGEGSRLTVL.

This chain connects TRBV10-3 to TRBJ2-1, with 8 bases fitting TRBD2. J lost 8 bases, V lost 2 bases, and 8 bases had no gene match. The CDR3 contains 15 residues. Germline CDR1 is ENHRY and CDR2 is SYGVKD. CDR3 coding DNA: TGTGCCATCAGTGAGGTCACGGGGGGGCCCTATGAGCAGTTCTTC. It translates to CAISEVTGGPYEQFF.